This T cell receptor beta chain was retrieved from a study of T cells in Graves' hyperthyroidism and ophthalmopathy. The sample holds many counts of this clonotype. RNA transcripts yielded amplified TCR beta CDR3 regions. Using the HTBI primer set, a first-round RT-PCR was run on the TCR CDR3. TCRdb independently ran MiXCR on the multiplex PCR reads; one entry per CDR3 protein. This table has about 510,000 distinct CDR3 sequences, 14% appearing once. V was trimmed by 7 bases and J by 2 bases, leaving 12 bases between them. The CDR3 is 14 amino acids. Germline assignment: CDR1 KGHDR and CDR2 SFDVKD. The chain joins TRBV24-1 to TRBJ2-3; unclear D gene. Sequenced material: blood. The clonotype comes from a woman aged 40 to 49 with Graves' hyperthyroidism. CDR3 in amino acids: CATRAPGVTDTQYF. The CDR3 DNA sequence: TGTGCCACCAGGGCCCCAGGAGTCACAGATACGCAGTATTTT.